This TCR beta chain was captured by sequencing in a study of blood T cell repertoires in COVID-19. Clones were sequenced by immunoSEQ multiplex PCR, and TCRdb holds only the in-frame ones, with some missing. The data hold a few hundred thousand clones, with around 78% observed a single time. Germline CDR1 SQVTM, CDR2 ANQGSEA. This CDR3 spans 13 amino acids. Between the trimmed V and J ends, which lost 6 bases and 6 bases, there was a span of 17 bases. This chain joins TRBV29-1 and TRBJ1-1; tentative D call: TRBD1 (6 bases). Sequenced: peripheral blood. This TCR came from a man in his 60s who had recovered from COVID-19. The CDR3 sequence: CSVAEQGKSEAFF. The CDR3 nucleotides read TGCAGCGTCGCCGAACAGGGTAAATCTGAAGCTTTCTTT.